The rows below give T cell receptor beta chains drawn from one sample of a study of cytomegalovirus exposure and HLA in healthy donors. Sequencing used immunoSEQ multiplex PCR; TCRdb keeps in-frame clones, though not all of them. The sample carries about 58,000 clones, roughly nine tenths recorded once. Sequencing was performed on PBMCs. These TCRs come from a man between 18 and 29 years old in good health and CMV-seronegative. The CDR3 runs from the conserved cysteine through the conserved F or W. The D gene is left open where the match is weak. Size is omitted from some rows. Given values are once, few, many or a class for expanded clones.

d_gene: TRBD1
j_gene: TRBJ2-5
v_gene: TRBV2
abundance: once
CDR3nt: TGTGCCAGCAGTGAATTACAGGGGACAGAGACCCAGTACTTC
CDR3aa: CASSELQGTETQYF

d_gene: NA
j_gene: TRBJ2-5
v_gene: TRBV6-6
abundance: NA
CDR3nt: TGTGCCACCGCGCAGGTGGAGACCCAGTACTTC
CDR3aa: CATAQVETQYF

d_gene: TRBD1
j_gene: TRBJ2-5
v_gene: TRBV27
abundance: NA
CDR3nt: TGTGCCAGCAGCCACTTGGGACAGGCTTTCCCCGGGGAGACCCAGTACTTC
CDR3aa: CASSHLGQAFPGETQYF

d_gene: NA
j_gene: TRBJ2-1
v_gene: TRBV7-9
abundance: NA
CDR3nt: TGTGCAGTACCCCAGGGAAGGCTGAACAATGAGCAGTTCTTC
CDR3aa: CAVPQGRLNNEQFF

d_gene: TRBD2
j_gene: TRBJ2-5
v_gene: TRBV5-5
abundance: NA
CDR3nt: TGTGCCAGCACGCCCCCACTACAGCGGGAGGGCATGTTTGAGACCCAGTACTTC
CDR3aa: CASTPPLQREGMFETQYF

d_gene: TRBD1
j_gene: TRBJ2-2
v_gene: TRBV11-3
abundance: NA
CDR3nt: TGTGCCAGCAGCGGACAGGGGGCCGGGGAGCTGTTTTTT
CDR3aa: CASSGQGAGELFF

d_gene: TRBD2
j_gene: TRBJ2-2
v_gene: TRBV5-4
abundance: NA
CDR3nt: TGTGCCAGCAGACCAGGACTAGTGGGGATAGGAGGATTGAACACCGGGGAGCTGTTTTTT
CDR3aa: CASRPGLVGIGGLNTGELFF

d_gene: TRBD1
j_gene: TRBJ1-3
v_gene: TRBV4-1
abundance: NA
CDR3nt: TGCGCCAGCAGGGGGACAGGGTATTTTAACACCATATATTTT
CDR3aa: CASRGTGYFNTIYF

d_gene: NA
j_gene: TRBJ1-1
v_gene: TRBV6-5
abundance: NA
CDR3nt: TGTGCCAGCTGCGCAAACGTTGACACTGAAGCTTTCTTT
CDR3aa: CASCANVDTEAFF

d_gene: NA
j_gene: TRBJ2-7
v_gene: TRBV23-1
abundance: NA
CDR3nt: TGCGCCAGCAGTCACCCCTGGGGGAACAGGGAAACCTTTGAGGACTACGAGCAGTACTTC
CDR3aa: CASSHPWGNRETFEDYEQYF

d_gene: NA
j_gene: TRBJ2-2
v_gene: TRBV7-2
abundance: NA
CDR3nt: TGTGCCAGCAGGAAGGATCAGGGAAACGGGGAGCTGTTTTTT
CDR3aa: CASRKDQGNGELFF

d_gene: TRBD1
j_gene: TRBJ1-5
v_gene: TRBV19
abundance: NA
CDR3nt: TGTGCCAGTAGTAAGGGGACAGGGGGGAATCAGCCCCAGCATTTT
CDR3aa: CASSKGTGGNQPQHF

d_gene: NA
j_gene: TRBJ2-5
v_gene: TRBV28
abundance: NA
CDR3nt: TGTGCCTCCCACCATCAAGCCCTTCCAGAGACCCAGTACTTC
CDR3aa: CASHHQALPETQYF

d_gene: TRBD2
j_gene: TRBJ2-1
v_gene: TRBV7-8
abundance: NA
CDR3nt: TGTGCCAGCTTCCCGACGGCGGGACTAGAGGTAAATGAGCAGTTCTTC
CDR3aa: CASFPTAGLEVNEQFF

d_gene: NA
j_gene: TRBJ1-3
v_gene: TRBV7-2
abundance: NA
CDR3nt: TGTGCCAGCAGCTCGGGACTTACTGGAAACACCATATATTTT
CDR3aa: CASSSGLTGNTIYF

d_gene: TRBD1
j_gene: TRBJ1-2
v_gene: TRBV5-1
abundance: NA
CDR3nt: TGCGCCAGCAGCTTGTTTAACGTTGGGGACAGGGATGGCTACACCTTC
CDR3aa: CASSLFNVGDRDGYTF

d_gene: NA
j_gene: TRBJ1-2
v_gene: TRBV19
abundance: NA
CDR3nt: TGTGCCAGTAGTATAGACCGGGGCAGGGAGGATGGCTACACCTTC
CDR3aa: CASSIDRGREDGYTF

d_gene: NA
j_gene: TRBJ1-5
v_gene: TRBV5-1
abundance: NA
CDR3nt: TGCGCCAGCAGCTTGTATCCAGGGGCTGAGCAGCCCCAGCATTTT
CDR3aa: CASSLYPGAEQPQHF

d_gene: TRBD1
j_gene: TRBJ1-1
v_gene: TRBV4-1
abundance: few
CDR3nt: TGCGCCAGCAGCCAAGAGAGATTTGAGGAATCACAGGGGCTTGAAGCTTTCTTT
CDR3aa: CASSQERFEESQGLEAFF